This T cell receptor beta chain originates from a study of cytomegalovirus exposure and HLA in healthy donors. This table comes from immunoSEQ multiplex PCR, and its TCRdb copy is limited to in-frame clones, with some not included. Seen here are about 82,000 clones, roughly 93% observed once, and the top ten hold about 0.68%. As concerns this clone: Antigen: not known.

Trimming removed 5 bases from V and 2 bases from J, with 12 bases in between. CDR1 is SGHVS, CDR2 FNYEAQ, per germline. CDR3 size: 14 residues. Study-wide points: Researchers catalogued about 160 TCR beta chains as cytomegalovirus-associated. Specificity of a few CMV-associated chains for CMV antigens was verified in vitro. Using the classifier, cytomegalovirus status was reportedly diagnosed with high specificity and sensitivity. A subsequent analysis found that TCR clusters from the first cohort also tended to co-occur in the 90 to 150 validation repertoires, with about 93% of cluster scores above 0.

The TCR was taken from a man aged 18 to 35 in good health and CMV-seronegative. Material: PBMCs. J is TRBJ2-5 and V is TRBV7-6, with D possibly being TRBD1 (6 bases). This CDR3 reads CASSLRTAQETQYF. For the CDR3, the DNA is TGTGCCAGCAGCCTAAGGACAGCTCAAGAGACCCAGTACTTC.